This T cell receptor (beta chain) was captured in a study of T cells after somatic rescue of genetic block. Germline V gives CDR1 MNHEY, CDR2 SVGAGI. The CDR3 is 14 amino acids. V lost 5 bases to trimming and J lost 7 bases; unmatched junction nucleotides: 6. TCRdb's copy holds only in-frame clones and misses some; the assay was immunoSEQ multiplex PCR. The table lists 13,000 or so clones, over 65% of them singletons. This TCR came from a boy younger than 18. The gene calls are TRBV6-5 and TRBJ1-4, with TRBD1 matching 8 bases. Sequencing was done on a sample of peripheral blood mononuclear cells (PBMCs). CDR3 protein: CASSIGQGTEKLFF. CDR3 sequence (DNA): TGTGCCAGCAGTATAGGACAGGGTACTGAAAAACTGTTTTTT.